This T cell receptor beta chain was captured by sequencing in a study of molecular identifiers for immune sequencing clone quantification. Overall study findings and caveats: Underestimation of highly expanded clone sizes could arise where identical TCR molecules share a barcode.

Sorting captured naive CD8 T cells as CD8+CD4-CCR7+CD45RA+. The authors built bulk TCR libraries by previously described methods with listed TCR primers. TCRdb used MiXCR to reprocess the PCR reads, holding one entry per CDR3 protein. The table records some 93,000 distinct CDR3 sequences, over 20% of them present only once. Trimming stripped 7 bases from V and 0 bases from J, with 10 bases between. This CDR3 contains 13 residues. Per germline, CDR1 SQVTM and CDR2 ANQGSEA. This clonotype was picked up a small number of times. Antigen unknown. This receptor was identified in a human donor in good health. Some libraries in this study had Jurkat cell RNA spiked in. This rearrangement joins TRBV29-1 to TRBJ2-1, with D unclear. The sequencing input was naive CD8+ T cells from blood, with Jurkat cell RNA spiked in. Subset specified: FACS-sorted CD8+CD4-CCR7+CD45RA+ naive T cells. CDR3 in DNA: TGCAGCGCCTTTGGTAGCTCCTACAATGAGCAGTTCTTC. Translation: CSAFGSSYNEQFF.